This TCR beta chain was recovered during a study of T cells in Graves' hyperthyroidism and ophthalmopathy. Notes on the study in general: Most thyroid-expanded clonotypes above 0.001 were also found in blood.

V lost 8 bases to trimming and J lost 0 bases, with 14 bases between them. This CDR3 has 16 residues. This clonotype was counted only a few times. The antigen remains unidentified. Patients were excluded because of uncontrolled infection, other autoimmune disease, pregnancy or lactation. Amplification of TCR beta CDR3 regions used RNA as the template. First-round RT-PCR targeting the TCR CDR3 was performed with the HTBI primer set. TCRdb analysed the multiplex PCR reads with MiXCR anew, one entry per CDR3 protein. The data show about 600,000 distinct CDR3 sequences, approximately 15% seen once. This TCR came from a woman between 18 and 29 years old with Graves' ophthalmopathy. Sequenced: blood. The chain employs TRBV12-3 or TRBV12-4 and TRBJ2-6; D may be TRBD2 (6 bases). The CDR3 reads CASHTEGFSGANVLTF. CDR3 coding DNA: TGTGCCAGCCATACGGAGGGGTTCTCTGGGGCCAACGTCCTGACTTTC.